Listed below are T cell receptor beta chains from one sample, sequenced in a study of graft-versus-host responses after intestinal transplantation. The protocol was immunoSEQ multiplex PCR, while the TCRdb copy is restricted to in-frame clones and leaves out a portion. The data contain some 31,000 clones, about 85% of them seen just once; the ten biggest clones take up under 14%. Sequences were derived from PBMCs, sampled about 420 days after intestinal transplantation. These receptors came from a human patient who received an intestinal transplant, so some T cells may come from the graft donor. The CDR3 runs from the conserved cysteine through the conserved F or W. A D gene is named only where the DNA matches it firmly. Clone size is given for some rows only: seen once, a few or many times, or a class if the clone is expanded.

CASSPSPGQGGNEQFF	TGTGCCAGCAGCCCCTCTCCGGGACAGGGGGGCAATGAGCAGTTCTTC	.	TRBD1	TRBV7-2	TRBJ2-1
CASSQERGGYHEQYF	TGCGCCAGCAGCCAAGAACGGGGGGGCTATCACGAGCAGTACTTC	few	TRBD2	TRBV4-1	TRBJ2-7
CASSSFVASTDTQYF	TGTGCCAGCAGCTCCTTCGTAGCTAGCACAGATACGCAGTATTTT	.	.	TRBV9	TRBJ2-3
CASSLAFGHLQETQYF	TGTGCCAGCAGCTTAGCGTTCGGACACCTCCAAGAGACCCAGTACTTC	.	.	TRBV7-2	TRBJ2-5
CAWKVWSGGRVGGYTF	TGTGCCTGGAAGGTTTGGTCCGGGGGACGAGTTGGTGGCTACACCTTC	.	.	TRBV30	TRBJ1-2
CASSLAGGGFNEQFF	TGCGCCAGCAGCTTAGCGGGAGGAGGGTTTAATGAGCAGTTCTTC	.	TRBD2	TRBV5-1	TRBJ2-1
CASSPDGLLYEQYF	TGTGCCAGCAGCCCGGACGGCCTGCTCTACGAGCAGTACTTC	.	.	TRBV5-4	TRBJ2-7
CASSLGGQKNTEAFF	TGTGCCAGCAGCCTCGGTGGGCAGAAGAACACTGAAGCTTTCTTT	.	.	TRBV4-2	TRBJ1-1
CASSGTAGYEQYF	TGTGCCAGTAGCGGGACTGCGGGATACGAGCAGTACTTC	.	.	TRBV19	TRBJ2-7
CASGTGGAYEQYF	TGCGCCAGCGGGACAGGGGGCGCCTACGAACAGTACTTC	.	TRBD1	TRBV5-1	TRBJ2-7
CASSSQRLAAYNEQFF	TGTGCCAGCAGCTCCCAGCGACTAGCGGCCTACAATGAGCAGTTCTTC	.	TRBD2	TRBV11-2	TRBJ2-1
CASSLRAGGGEKLFF	TGTGCCAGCAGCTTACGGGCAGGGGGAGGTGAAAAACTGTTTTTT	.	TRBD1	TRBV11-2	TRBJ1-4
CATSVNTEAFF	TGTGCCACTTCAGTGAACACTGAAGCTTTCTTT	.	.	TRBV2	TRBJ1-1
CATQPGLSTDTQYF	TGCGCCACGCAACCGGGACTAAGCACAGATACGCAGTATTTT	.	TRBD2	TRBV5-1	TRBJ2-3
CASSQDQGETQYF	TGCGCCAGCAGCCAAGATCAGGGAGAGACCCAGTACTTC	once	.	TRBV4-3	TRBJ2-5
CASSYGTPKETQYF	TGTGCCAGCAGTTACGGGACACCTAAAGAGACCCAGTACTTC	.	.	TRBV6-5	TRBJ2-5
CASSSTGGGQPQHF	TGCGCCAGCAGCTCCACGGGGGGGGGCCAGCCCCAGCATTTT	.	.	TRBV5-1	TRBJ1-5
CASSPTKATNEKLFF	TGTGCCAGCAGTCCCACGAAGGCAACTAATGAAAAACTGTTTTTT	.	.	TRBV28	TRBJ1-4
CARSLTGRETQYF	TGTGCCAGAAGCTTGACAGGGAGGGAGACCCAGTACTTC	.	.	TRBV5-3	TRBJ2-5
CASSEKLAGSSYEQYF	TGTGCCAGCAGTGAAAAACTAGCGGGAAGCTCCTACGAGCAGTACTTC	.	TRBD2	TRBV6-1	TRBJ2-7
CASSGYSSTDTQYF	TGTGCCAGTTCCGGGTATAGTAGTACAGATACGCAGTATTTT	.	.	TRBV6-1	TRBJ2-3
CASRRTRNYGYTF	TGTGCCAGCAGACGGACTCGTAACTATGGCTACACCTTC	once	.	TRBV28	TRBJ1-2